This T cell receptor (beta chain) was sequenced in a study of T cell responses to AZD1222 COVID-19 vaccine. TCRdb's copy holds only in-frame clones and misses some; the assay was immunoSEQ multiplex PCR. The sample holds roughly 110,000 clones, 80% to 95% seen once. Second-dose schedules of about 4 or about 12 weeks were combined. Concerning this clone: Its antigen remains unknown.

Study-level results: Dominant at 160-218 and 743-854, vaccine-associated CD4 TCRs also spanned spike. Most donors were white British and more were female, and clonal diversity was possibly underestimated.

The starting material was peripheral blood, obtained 28 days after the second AZD1222 dose. The TCR comes from an adult who received the AZD1222 COVID-19 vaccine.

The CDR3 sequence is CATIRTVRAFF. The DNA of the CDR3 is TGTGCCACCATCCGGACGGTCCGAGCTTTCTTT. V usage is TRBV24-1 and J usage is TRBJ1-1; D is unresolved. Trimming pared 8 bases from V and 10 bases from J, leaving 13 bases between. The CDR3 is 11 amino acids. Germline V lookup: CDR1 KGHDR, CDR2 SFDVKD.